The rows below give T cell receptor beta chains drawn from one sample of a study of response to subunit inactivated influenza vaccine. TCRdb ran MiXCR on the RT-PCR reads and lists one entry per CDR3 protein. The data hold 550,000 to 600,000 distinct CDR3 sequences, with roughly 12% observed a single time. The material sequenced was PBMCs from blood, taken on the day of vaccination. These receptors were taken from a man aged 50 to 59 who received an inactivated influenza vaccine. Both conserved end residues are part of each CDR3. Fields, in order: V gene, J gene, D gene, clone size, CDR3 protein, CDR3 DNA. The D gene is left open where the match is weak. Expanded clones get a size class; other rows say once, few or many, or leave the size out.

v_gene: TRBV10-3; j_gene: TRBJ2-7; d_gene: TRBD2; abundance: .; CDR3aa: CATSGLAGGFSYEQYF; CDR3nt: TGTGCCACCTCGGGACTAGCGGGAGGTTTTAGCTACGAGCAGTACTTC
v_gene: TRBV6-2/TRBV6-3; j_gene: TRBJ2-7; d_gene: TRBD2; abundance: few; CDR3aa: CASSSRPGLADSYEQYF; CDR3nt: TGTGCCAGCAGTTCCAGGCCGGGACTAGCGGACTCCTACGAGCAGTACTTC
v_gene: TRBV7-9; j_gene: TRBJ1-2; d_gene: TRBD1; abundance: .; CDR3aa: CASSLGTGSNYGYTF; CDR3nt: TGTGCCAGCAGCTTAGGGACAGGGTCTAACTATGGCTACACCTTC
v_gene: TRBV20-1; j_gene: TRBJ1-5; d_gene: TRBD1; abundance: .; CDR3aa: CSARQGVKQPQHF; CDR3nt: TGCAGTGCTAGACAGGGGGTTAAGCAGCCCCAGCATTTT
v_gene: TRBV28; j_gene: TRBJ2-5; d_gene: TRBD1; abundance: .; CDR3aa: CASSSQGVLGTQYF; CDR3nt: TGTGCCAGCAGTTCTCAGGGGGTTCTTGGGACCCAGTACTTC
v_gene: TRBV28; j_gene: TRBJ2-1; d_gene: TRBD2; abundance: .; CDR3aa: CASSLFGREINEQFF; CDR3nt: TGTGCCAGCAGTTTATTCGGGCGGGAGATCAATGAGCAGTTCTTC
v_gene: TRBV15; j_gene: TRBJ2-1; d_gene: TRBD2; abundance: .; CDR3aa: CATSHVGGGGYNEQFF; CDR3nt: TGTGCCACCAGCCACGTAGGCGGGGGGGGGTACAATGAGCAGTTCTTC
v_gene: TRBV5-1; j_gene: TRBJ2-2; d_gene: TRBD1; abundance: many; CDR3aa: CASSSTGGLTDTGELFF; CDR3nt: TGCGCCAGCAGCTCGACAGGGGGCTTAACCGACACCGGGGAGCTGTTTTTT
v_gene: TRBV5-1; j_gene: TRBJ1-1; d_gene: .; abundance: few; CDR3aa: CASSPTRTEMNTEAFF; CDR3nt: TGCGCCAGCAGCCCAACGCGGACAGAGATGAACACTGAAGCTTTCTTT
v_gene: TRBV12-3/TRBV12-4; j_gene: TRBJ2-7; d_gene: .; abundance: .; CDR3aa: CASSLGGGPSHEQYF; CDR3nt: TGTGCCAGCAGTTTAGGTGGGGGGCCCTCCCACGAGCAGTACTTC
v_gene: TRBV6-1; j_gene: TRBJ1-5; d_gene: TRBD1; abundance: few; CDR3aa: CASRGTGVQPQHF; CDR3nt: TGTGCCAGCAGGGGAACAGGGGTTCAGCCCCAGCATTTT
v_gene: TRBV30; j_gene: TRBJ2-7; d_gene: TRBD1; abundance: .; CDR3aa: CAWGTGSYEQYF; CDR3nt: TGTGCCTGGGGGACAGGGAGCTACGAGCAGTACTTC
v_gene: TRBV29-1; j_gene: TRBJ2-1; d_gene: .; abundance: many; CDR3aa: CSVGERSYNEQFF; CDR3nt: TGCAGCGTTGGCGAGCGGTCCTACAATGAGCAGTTCTTC
v_gene: TRBV3-1; j_gene: TRBJ2-2; d_gene: TRBD2; abundance: few; CDR3aa: CASSQAGWLAGTGELFF; CDR3nt: TGTGCCAGCAGCCAGGCCGGGTGGCTAGCGGGCACCGGGGAGCTGTTTTTT
v_gene: TRBV6-5; j_gene: TRBJ1-6; d_gene: TRBD1; abundance: .; CDR3aa: CASSYRRTGGNSPLHF; CDR3nt: TGTGCCAGCAGTTACCGCAGGACAGGGGGAAATTCACCCCTCCACTTT
v_gene: TRBV11-2; j_gene: TRBJ2-7; d_gene: .; abundance: .; CDR3aa: CASSFQSLSYEQYF; CDR3nt: TGTGCCAGCAGCTTCCAGTCGCTATCCTACGAGCAGTACTTC
v_gene: TRBV27; j_gene: TRBJ2-7; d_gene: .; abundance: .; CDR3aa: CASSSRQKSYEQYF; CDR3nt: TGTGCCAGCAGTTCACGACAGAAATCCTACGAGCAGTACTTC
v_gene: TRBV4-1; j_gene: TRBJ2-3; d_gene: .; abundance: .; CDR3aa: CASSQERPMSTDTQYF; CDR3nt: TGCGCCAGCAGCCAAGAGAGGCCCATGAGCACAGATACGCAGTATTTT
v_gene: TRBV6-1; j_gene: TRBJ1-1; d_gene: .; abundance: many; CDR3aa: CATVGRLNTEAFF; CDR3nt: TGTGCCACGGTAGGACGTTTGAACACTGAAGCTTTCTTT
v_gene: TRBV12-3/TRBV12-4; j_gene: TRBJ2-3; d_gene: .; abundance: .; CDR3aa: CASSLMGPYTDTQYF; CDR3nt: TGTGCCAGCAGTTTAATGGGACCTTACACAGATACGCAGTATTTT
v_gene: TRBV4-2; j_gene: TRBJ1-3; d_gene: .; abundance: .; CDR3aa: CASSQGAGGGGNTIYF; CDR3nt: TGTGCCAGCAGCCAAGGGGCGGGGGGCGGTGGAAACACCATATATTTT
v_gene: TRBV28; j_gene: TRBJ1-6; d_gene: .; abundance: .; CDR3aa: CASNVASSYNSPLHF; CDR3nt: TGTGCCAGCAACGTCGCGAGCTCCTATAATTCACCCCTCCACTTT
v_gene: TRBV4-3; j_gene: TRBJ2-7; d_gene: .; abundance: many; CDR3aa: CASSQEGGAGPSYEQYF; CDR3nt: TGCGCCAGCAGCCAAGAAGGAGGGGCGGGCCCCTCCTACGAGCAGTACTTC
v_gene: TRBV27; j_gene: TRBJ2-3; d_gene: .; abundance: .; CDR3aa: CASSSLGGQTWGQYF; CDR3nt: TGTGCCAGCAGTTCCCTTGGGGGTCAAACCTGGGGGCAGTATTTT
v_gene: TRBV28; j_gene: TRBJ1-5; d_gene: .; abundance: few; CDR3aa: CASSFGQPSNQPQHF; CDR3nt: TGTGCCAGCAGTTTCGGACAGCCTAGCAATCAGCCCCAGCATTTT
v_gene: TRBV5-1; j_gene: TRBJ2-3; d_gene: TRBD1; abundance: .; CDR3aa: CASSVSDRGRTDTQYF; CDR3nt: TGCGCCAGCAGCGTCTCGGACAGGGGAAGGACAGATACGCAGTATTTT
v_gene: TRBV28; j_gene: TRBJ2-7; d_gene: TRBD1; abundance: few; CDR3aa: CASRPPGQGWEQYF; CDR3nt: TGTGCCAGCAGACCACCGGGACAGGGATGGGAGCAGTACTTC
v_gene: TRBV6-5; j_gene: TRBJ1-1; d_gene: TRBD1; abundance: .; CDR3aa: CASSSTGGEATEAFF; CDR3nt: TGTGCCAGCAGTTCGACAGGGGGCGAAGCCACTGAAGCTTTCTTT
v_gene: TRBV27; j_gene: TRBJ1-6; d_gene: .; abundance: many; CDR3aa: CASSLLNSPLHF; CDR3nt: TGTGCCAGCAGTTTACTTAATTCACCCCTCCACTTT
v_gene: TRBV27; j_gene: TRBJ2-6; d_gene: .; abundance: many; CDR3aa: CASSLLDFRGSGANVLTF; CDR3nt: TGTGCCAGCAGTTTGCTCGACTTCAGGGGTTCAGGGGCCAACGTCCTGACTTTC
v_gene: TRBV12-3/TRBV12-4; j_gene: TRBJ2-2; d_gene: TRBD1; abundance: many; CDR3aa: CATSRTGVTGELFF; CDR3nt: TGTGCCACCAGCCGGACAGGGGTAACCGGGGAGCTGTTTTTT
v_gene: TRBV24-1; j_gene: TRBJ2-2; d_gene: .; abundance: few; CDR3aa: CATGGWRTQSGTGELFF; CDR3nt: TGTGCCACCGGGGGCTGGAGGACCCAATCGGGCACCGGGGAGCTGTTTTTT
v_gene: TRBV20-1; j_gene: TRBJ2-2; d_gene: TRBD2; abundance: many; CDR3aa: CSAVPSGQRGVNTGELFF; CDR3nt: TGCAGTGCTGTCCCCAGTGGTCAGCGGGGGGTAAACACCGGGGAGCTGTTTTTT
v_gene: TRBV20-1; j_gene: TRBJ2-3; d_gene: .; abundance: few; CDR3aa: CSAPIGTDTQYF; CDR3nt: TGCAGCGCCCCCATTGGCACAGATACGCAGTATTTT
v_gene: TRBV5-4; j_gene: TRBJ1-1; d_gene: TRBD1; abundance: .; CDR3aa: CASSSWTGFGNTEAFF; CDR3nt: TGTGCCAGCAGCTCTTGGACAGGGTTCGGGAACACTGAAGCTTTCTTT
v_gene: TRBV12-3/TRBV12-4; j_gene: TRBJ2-5; d_gene: .; abundance: .; CDR3aa: CASSLALTTGAETQYF; CDR3nt: TGTGCCAGCAGTTTAGCGCTGACGACCGGGGCCGAGACCCAGTACTTC
v_gene: TRBV4-2; j_gene: TRBJ1-2; d_gene: .; abundance: .; CDR3aa: CASSQDKTGLRGYTF; CDR3nt: TGTGCCAGCAGCCAAGATAAGACCGGTCTGAGGGGCTACACCTTC
v_gene: TRBV12-3/TRBV12-4; j_gene: TRBJ1-5; d_gene: .; abundance: many; CDR3aa: CASSLTDGVGQPQHF; CDR3nt: TGTGCCAGCAGTTTAACCGACGGGGTTGGTCAGCCCCAGCATTTT
v_gene: TRBV20-1; j_gene: TRBJ2-7; d_gene: TRBD1; abundance: .; CDR3aa: CSAEGQGSSYEQYF; CDR3nt: TGCAGTGCTGAGGGACAGGGGAGCTCCTACGAGCAGTACTTC
v_gene: TRBV20-1; j_gene: TRBJ2-7; d_gene: TRBD1; abundance: .; CDR3aa: CSANHRGKEQNF; CDR3nt: TGCAGTGCAAACCACAGGGGCAAGGAGCAGAACTTC
v_gene: TRBV20-1; j_gene: TRBJ2-3; d_gene: .; abundance: .; CDR3aa: CSAPFPGGRSDTQYF; CDR3nt: TGCAGTGCTCCATTCCCGGGGGGCCGCTCAGATACGCAGTATTTT
v_gene: TRBV15; j_gene: TRBJ2-4; d_gene: .; abundance: many; CDR3aa: CATSRSSARNIQYF; CDR3nt: TGTGCCACCAGCAGGTCCTCGGCTAGAAACATTCAGTACTTC
v_gene: TRBV24-1; j_gene: TRBJ2-1; d_gene: TRBD2; abundance: .; CDR3aa: CATSDPRTSGASYNEQFF; CDR3nt: TGTGCCACCAGTGATCCAAGGACTAGCGGGGCCTCCTACAATGAGCAGTTCTTC
v_gene: TRBV7-3; j_gene: TRBJ2-1; d_gene: TRBD1; abundance: .; CDR3aa: CASSSTGTGVNNEQFF; CDR3nt: TGTGCCAGCAGCAGCACCGGGACAGGGGTGAACAATGAGCAGTTCTTC
v_gene: TRBV10-2; j_gene: TRBJ2-1; d_gene: TRBD2; abundance: few; CDR3aa: CASSGPGLYNEQFF; CDR3nt: TGCGCCAGCAGTGGACCGGGACTATACAATGAGCAGTTCTTC
v_gene: TRBV6-1; j_gene: TRBJ2-7; d_gene: TRBD2; abundance: few; CDR3aa: CASSDAGGPYEQYF; CDR3nt: TGTGCCAGCAGTGATGCGGGGGGCCCCTACGAGCAGTACTTC
v_gene: TRBV6-1; j_gene: TRBJ2-7; d_gene: TRBD2; abundance: many; CDR3aa: CASSAGLAGAWGYEQYF; CDR3nt: TGTGCCAGCAGTGCAGGACTAGCGGGAGCGTGGGGCTACGAGCAGTACTTC
v_gene: TRBV27; j_gene: TRBJ2-7; d_gene: TRBD2; abundance: .; CDR3aa: CASRGMGGYEQYF; CDR3nt: TGTGCCAGCAGGGGGATGGGGGGGTACGAGCAGTACTTC
v_gene: TRBV6-1; j_gene: TRBJ1-1; d_gene: TRBD1; abundance: .; CDR3aa: CASSIAGTGGFMDTEAFF; CDR3nt: TGTGCCAGCAGTATAGCCGGGACAGGGGGCTTTATGGACACTGAAGCTTTCTTT
v_gene: TRBV7-2; j_gene: TRBJ2-3; d_gene: .; abundance: .; CDR3aa: CASSWPGRPDTQYF; CDR3nt: TGTGCCAGCAGCTGGCCTGGACGGCCAGATACGCAGTATTTT
v_gene: TRBV12-3/TRBV12-4; j_gene: TRBJ2-3; d_gene: TRBD2; abundance: many; CDR3aa: CASSLTSGSTDTQYF; CDR3nt: TGTGCCAGCAGCCTAACTAGCGGGAGCACAGATACGCAGTATTTT
v_gene: TRBV20-1; j_gene: TRBJ2-1; d_gene: TRBD2; abundance: .; CDR3aa: CSGRASGGDNEQFF; CDR3nt: TGCAGTGGGAGGGCCAGCGGGGGGGACAATGAGCAGTTCTTC
v_gene: TRBV29-1; j_gene: TRBJ2-2; d_gene: .; abundance: few; CDR3aa: CSVVGSGGTGELFF; CDR3nt: TGCAGCGTTGTAGGTAGTGGTGGCACCGGGGAGCTGTTTTTT
v_gene: TRBV12-3/TRBV12-4; j_gene: TRBJ1-5; d_gene: .; abundance: many; CDR3aa: CASQVGVSFNQPQHF; CDR3nt: TGTGCCAGCCAGGTTGGGGTTAGCTTCAATCAGCCCCAGCATTTT
v_gene: TRBV27; j_gene: TRBJ2-5; d_gene: TRBD2; abundance: .; CDR3aa: CASRIMGGQETQYF; CDR3nt: TGTGCCAGCAGAATAATGGGGGGGCAAGAGACCCAGTACTTC
v_gene: TRBV7-9; j_gene: TRBJ2-7; d_gene: TRBD2; abundance: .; CDR3aa: CASSPPTSGAYEQYF; CDR3nt: TGTGCCAGCAGCCCACCGACTAGCGGGGCCTACGAGCAGTACTTC